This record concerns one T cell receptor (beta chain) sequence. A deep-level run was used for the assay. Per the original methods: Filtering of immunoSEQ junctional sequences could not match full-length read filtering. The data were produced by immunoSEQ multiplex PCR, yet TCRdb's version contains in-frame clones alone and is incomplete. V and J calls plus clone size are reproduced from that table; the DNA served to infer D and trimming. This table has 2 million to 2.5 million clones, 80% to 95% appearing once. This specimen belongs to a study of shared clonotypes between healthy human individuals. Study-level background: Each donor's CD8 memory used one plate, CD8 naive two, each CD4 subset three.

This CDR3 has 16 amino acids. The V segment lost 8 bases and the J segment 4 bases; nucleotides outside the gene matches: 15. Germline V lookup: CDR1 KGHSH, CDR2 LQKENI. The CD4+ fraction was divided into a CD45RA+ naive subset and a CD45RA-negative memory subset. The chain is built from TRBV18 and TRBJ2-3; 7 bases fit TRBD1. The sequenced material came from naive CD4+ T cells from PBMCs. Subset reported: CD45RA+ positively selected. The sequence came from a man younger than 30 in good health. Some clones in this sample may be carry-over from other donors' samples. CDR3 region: CASRSGQRGPADTQYF. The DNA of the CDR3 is TGTGCCAGCAGATCGGGACAGCGCGGCCCGGCAGATACGCAGTATTTT.